Listed here are 4 T cell receptor beta chains from one sample, sequenced in a study of blood T cell repertoires in COVID-19. The protocol was immunoSEQ multiplex PCR, while the TCRdb copy is restricted to in-frame clones and leaves out a portion. Of 150,000 to 200,000 clones in the sample, over 80% are singletons; the top ten hold about 8%. Sample: peripheral blood. These receptors came from a woman in her sixties or seventies with COVID-19, enrolled during active disease.

The rearrangement links TRBV4-2 to TRBJ1-1; the D is unclear. V was shortened by 3 bases and J by 0 bases, with 8 bases between the two germline ends. The V gene's germline CDR1 is LGHNA and CDR2 YNFKEQ. The CDR3 covers 14 residues. The CDR3 protein is CASSQSDLNTEAFF. The CDR3 region has the DNA TGTGCCAGCAGCCAGTCTGACTTGAACACTGAAGCTTTCTTT.

This chain joins TRBV18 and TRBJ1-5; no clear D. Germline V gene lookup returns CDR1 KGHSH and CDR2 LQKENI. CDR3 length: 16 residues. Trimming left V 2 bases short and J 0 bases short, with 11 bases between. The CDR3 coding sequence is TGTGCCAGCTCACCAGAGGTCGGGGATAGCAATCAGCCCCAGCATTTT. Its translation is CASSPEVGDSNQPQHF.

A few counts support this clone. A read error may produce the germline difference seen at one junction end. The gene calls are TRBV7-7 and TRBJ2-5; 12 nucleotides match TRBD1. CDR3 length: 15 amino acids. In germline, CDR1 is SSHAT, CDR2 FNYEAQ (reference sequence). The DNA of the CDR3 is TGTGCTAGCAGCCCCGGGACAGGGGGCCCCGAGACCCAGTACTTC. The encoded protein is CASSPGTGGPETQYF.

The chain is built from TRBV5-4 and TRBJ2-7; 8 bases agree with TRBD2. The germline CDR1 and CDR2 sequences are SGHNT and YYREEE (reference sequence). The length of the CDR3 is 15 residues. V lost 4 bases to trimming and J lost 4 bases; unmatched junction nucleotides: 10. The CDR3, as DNA: TGTGCCAGCAGCCAACCCGGGACTAGTACGTACGAGCAGTACTTC. This sequence encodes CASSQPGTSTYEQYF.